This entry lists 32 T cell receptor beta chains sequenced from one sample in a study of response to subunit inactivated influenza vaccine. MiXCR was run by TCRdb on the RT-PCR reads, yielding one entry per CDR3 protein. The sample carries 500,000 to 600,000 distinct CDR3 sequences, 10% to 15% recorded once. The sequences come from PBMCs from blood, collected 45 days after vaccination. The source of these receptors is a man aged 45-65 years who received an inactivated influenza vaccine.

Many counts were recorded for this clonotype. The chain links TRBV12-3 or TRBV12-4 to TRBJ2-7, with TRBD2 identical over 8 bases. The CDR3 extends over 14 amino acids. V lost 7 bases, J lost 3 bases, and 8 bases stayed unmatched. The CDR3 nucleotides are TGTGCCAGCACTAAAAGCGGGAGAGACTACGAGCAGTACTTC. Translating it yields CASTKSGRDYEQYF.

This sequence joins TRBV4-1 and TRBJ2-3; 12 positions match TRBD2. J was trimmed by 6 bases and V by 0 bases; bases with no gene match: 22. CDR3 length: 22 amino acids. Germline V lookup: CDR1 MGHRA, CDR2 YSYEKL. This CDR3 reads CASSQDLASGGAYIVEVDTQYF. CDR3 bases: TGCGCCAGCAGCCAAGATCTCGCTAGCGGGGGGGCATATATTGTGGAGGTCGATACGCAGTATTTT.

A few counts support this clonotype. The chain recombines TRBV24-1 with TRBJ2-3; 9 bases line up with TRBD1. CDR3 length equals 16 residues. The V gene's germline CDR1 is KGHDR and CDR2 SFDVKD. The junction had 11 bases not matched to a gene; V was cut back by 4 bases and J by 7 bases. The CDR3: CATSDRGQGRINTQYF. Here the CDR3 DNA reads TGTGCCACCAGTGACCGCGGACAGGGGAGGATTAATACGCAGTATTTT.

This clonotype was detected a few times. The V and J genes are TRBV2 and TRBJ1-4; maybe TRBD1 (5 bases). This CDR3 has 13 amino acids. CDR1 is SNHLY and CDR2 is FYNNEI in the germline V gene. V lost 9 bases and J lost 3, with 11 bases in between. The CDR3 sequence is CARGTVANEKLFF. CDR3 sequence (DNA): TGTGCCAGGGGGACGGTCGCTAATGAAAAACTGTTTTTT.

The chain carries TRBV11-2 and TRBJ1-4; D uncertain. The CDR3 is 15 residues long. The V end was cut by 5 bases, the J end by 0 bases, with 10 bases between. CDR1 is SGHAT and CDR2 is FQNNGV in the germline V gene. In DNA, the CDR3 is TGTGCCAGCAGCGTGCTCGGGGCAACTAATGAAAAACTGTTTTTT. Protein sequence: CASSVLGATNEKLFF.

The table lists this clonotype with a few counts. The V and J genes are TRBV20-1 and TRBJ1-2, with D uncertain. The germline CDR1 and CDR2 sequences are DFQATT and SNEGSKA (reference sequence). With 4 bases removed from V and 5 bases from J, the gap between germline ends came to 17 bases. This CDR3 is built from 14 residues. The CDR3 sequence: CSAKPGPSPYGYTF. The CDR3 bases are TGCAGTGCTAAACCCGGACCCTCCCCGTATGGCTACACCTTC.

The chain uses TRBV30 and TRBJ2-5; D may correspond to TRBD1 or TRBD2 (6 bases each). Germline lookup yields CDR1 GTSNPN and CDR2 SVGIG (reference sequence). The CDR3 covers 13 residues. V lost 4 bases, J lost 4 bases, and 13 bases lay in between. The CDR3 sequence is CAWTFGGGETQYF. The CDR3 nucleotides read TGTGCCTGGACCTTCGGAGGGGGAGAGACCCAGTACTTC.

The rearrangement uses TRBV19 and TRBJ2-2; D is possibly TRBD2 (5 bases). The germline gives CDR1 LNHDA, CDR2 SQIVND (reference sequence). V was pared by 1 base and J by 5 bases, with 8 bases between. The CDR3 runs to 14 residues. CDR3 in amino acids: CASSIGAVTGELFF. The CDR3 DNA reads TGTGCCAGTAGTATAGGAGCGGTGACCGGGGAGCTGTTTTTT.

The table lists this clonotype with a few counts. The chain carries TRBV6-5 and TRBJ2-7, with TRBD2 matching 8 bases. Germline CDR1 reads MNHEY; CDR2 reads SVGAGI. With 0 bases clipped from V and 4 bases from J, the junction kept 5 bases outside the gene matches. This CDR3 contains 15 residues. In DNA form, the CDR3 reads TGTGCCAGCAGTTACTCCGGGACTAGGACTTACGAGCAGTACTTC. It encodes CASSYSGTRTYEQYF.

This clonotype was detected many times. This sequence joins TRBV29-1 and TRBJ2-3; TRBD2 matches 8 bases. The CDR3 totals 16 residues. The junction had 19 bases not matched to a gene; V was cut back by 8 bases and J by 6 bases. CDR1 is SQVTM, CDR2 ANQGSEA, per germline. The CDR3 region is CSTREGGSHTGDTQYF. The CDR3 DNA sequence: TGCAGCACCCGGGAGGGAGGTTCACACACAGGGGATACGCAGTATTTT.

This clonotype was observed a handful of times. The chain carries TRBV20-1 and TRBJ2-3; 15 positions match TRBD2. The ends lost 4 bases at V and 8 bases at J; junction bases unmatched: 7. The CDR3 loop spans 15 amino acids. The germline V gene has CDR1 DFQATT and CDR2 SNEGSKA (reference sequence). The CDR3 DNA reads TGCAGTGCTACACAGCCGGGACTAGCGGGAGGTACGCAGTATTTT. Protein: CSATQPGLAGGTQYF.

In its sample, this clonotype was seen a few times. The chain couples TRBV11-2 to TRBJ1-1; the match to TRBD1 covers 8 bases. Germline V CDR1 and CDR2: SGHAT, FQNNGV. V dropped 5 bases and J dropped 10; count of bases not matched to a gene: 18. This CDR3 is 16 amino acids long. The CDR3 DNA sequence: TGTGCCAGCAGCGTCGCGACAGGGGTTGGGAGGTGGCGAGCTTTCTTT. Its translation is CASSVATGVGRWRAFF.

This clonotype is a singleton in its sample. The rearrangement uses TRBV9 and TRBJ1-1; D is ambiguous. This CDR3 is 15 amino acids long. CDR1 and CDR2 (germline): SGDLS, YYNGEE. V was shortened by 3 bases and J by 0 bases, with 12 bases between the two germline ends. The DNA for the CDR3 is TGTGCCAGCAGCGCTTCAGGAGAAATGAACACTGAAGCTTTCTTT. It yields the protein CASSASGEMNTEAFF.

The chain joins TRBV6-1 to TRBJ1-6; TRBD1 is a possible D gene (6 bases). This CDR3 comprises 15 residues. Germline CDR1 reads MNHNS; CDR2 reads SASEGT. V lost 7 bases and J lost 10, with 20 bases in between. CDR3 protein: CASNTLQGQQSPLHF. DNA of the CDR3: TGTGCCAGCAATACACTTCAGGGGCAACAGTCACCCCTCCACTTT.

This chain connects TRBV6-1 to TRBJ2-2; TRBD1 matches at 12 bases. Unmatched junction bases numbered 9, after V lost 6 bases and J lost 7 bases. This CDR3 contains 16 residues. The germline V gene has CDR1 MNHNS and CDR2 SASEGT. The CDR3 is CASRLRDRGPVGELFF. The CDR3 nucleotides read TGTGCCAGCAGACTCCGGGACAGGGGGCCCGTCGGGGAGCTGTTTTTT.

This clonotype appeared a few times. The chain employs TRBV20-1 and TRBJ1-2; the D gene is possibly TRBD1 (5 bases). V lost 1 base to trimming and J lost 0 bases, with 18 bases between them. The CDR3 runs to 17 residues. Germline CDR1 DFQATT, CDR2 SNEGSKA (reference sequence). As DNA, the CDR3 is TGCAGTGCTAGAGTAGCGGGGCTTCCCAACACTAACTATGGCTACACCTTC. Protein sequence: CSARVAGLPNTNYGYTF.

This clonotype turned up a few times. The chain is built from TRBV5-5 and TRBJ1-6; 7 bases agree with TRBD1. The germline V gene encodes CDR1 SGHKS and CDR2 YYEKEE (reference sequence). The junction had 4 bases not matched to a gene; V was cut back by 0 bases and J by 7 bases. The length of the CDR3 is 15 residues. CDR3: CASSLAQGRNSPLHF. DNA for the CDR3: TGTGCCAGCAGCTTGGCACAGGGGCGGAATTCACCCCTCCACTTT. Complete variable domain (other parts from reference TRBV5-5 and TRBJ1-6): DAGVTQSPTHLIKTRGQQVTLRCSPISGHKSVSWYQQVLGQGPQFIFQYYEKEERGRGNFPDRFSARQFPNYSSELNVNALLLGDSALYLCASSLAQGRNSPLHFGNGTRLTVT.

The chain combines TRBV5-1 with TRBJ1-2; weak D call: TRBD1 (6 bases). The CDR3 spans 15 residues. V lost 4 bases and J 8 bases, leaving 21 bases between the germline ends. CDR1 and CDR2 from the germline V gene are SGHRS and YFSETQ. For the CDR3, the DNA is TGCGCCAGCAGCATCCAAGGCAGGGGAAGTTACGGCTACACCTTC. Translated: CASSIQGRGSYGYTF.

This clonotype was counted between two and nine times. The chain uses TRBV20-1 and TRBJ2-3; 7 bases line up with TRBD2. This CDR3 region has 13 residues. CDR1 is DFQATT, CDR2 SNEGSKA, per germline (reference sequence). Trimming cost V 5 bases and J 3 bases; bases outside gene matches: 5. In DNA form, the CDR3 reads TGCAGTGCTGCTATCGGGGGGACAGATACGCAGTATTTT. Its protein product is CSAAIGGTDTQYF.

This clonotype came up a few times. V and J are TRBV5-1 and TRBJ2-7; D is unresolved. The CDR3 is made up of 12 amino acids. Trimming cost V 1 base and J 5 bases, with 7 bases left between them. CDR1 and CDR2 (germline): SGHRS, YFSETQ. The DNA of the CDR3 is TGCGCCAGCAGCTTGAAGGACGACGAGCAGTACTTC. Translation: CASSLKDDEQYF.

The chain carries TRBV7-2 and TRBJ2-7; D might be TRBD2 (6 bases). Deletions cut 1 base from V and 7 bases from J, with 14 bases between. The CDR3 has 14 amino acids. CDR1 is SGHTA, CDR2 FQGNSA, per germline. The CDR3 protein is CASSLEGLRGEQYF. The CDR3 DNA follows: TGTGCCAGCAGCTTAGAGGGACTTCGAGGGGAGCAGTACTTC.

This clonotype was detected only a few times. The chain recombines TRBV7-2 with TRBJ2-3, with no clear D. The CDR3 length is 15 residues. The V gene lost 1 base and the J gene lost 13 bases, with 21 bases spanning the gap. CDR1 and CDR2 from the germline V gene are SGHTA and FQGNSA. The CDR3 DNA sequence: TGTGCCAGCAGCTTAGATGAAGACGTGTCGTTCTTGGAGTATTTT. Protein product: CASSLDEDVSFLEYF.

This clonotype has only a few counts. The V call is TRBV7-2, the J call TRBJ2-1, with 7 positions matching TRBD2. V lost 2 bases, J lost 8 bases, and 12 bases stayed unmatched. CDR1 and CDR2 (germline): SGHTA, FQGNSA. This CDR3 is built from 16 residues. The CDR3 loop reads CASSLFSGGTSDEQFF. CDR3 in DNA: TGTGCCAGCAGCTTATTCTCCGGGGGGACGAGCGATGAGCAGTTCTTC.

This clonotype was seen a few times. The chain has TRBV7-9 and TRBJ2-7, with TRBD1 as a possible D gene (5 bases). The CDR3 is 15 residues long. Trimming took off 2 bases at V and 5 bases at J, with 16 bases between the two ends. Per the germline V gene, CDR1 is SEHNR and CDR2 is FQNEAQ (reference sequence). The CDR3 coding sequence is TGTGCCAGCAGCTTACGGCCCCAAACAGGAGACGAGCAGTACTTC. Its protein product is CASSLRPQTGDEQYF.

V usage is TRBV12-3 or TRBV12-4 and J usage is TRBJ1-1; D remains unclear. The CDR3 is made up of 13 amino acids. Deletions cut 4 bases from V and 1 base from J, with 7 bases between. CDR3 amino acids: CASSWAGNTEAFF. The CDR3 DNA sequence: TGTGCCAGCAGTTGGGCGGGGAACACTGAAGCTTTCTTT.

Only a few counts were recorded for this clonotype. The CDR3, as DNA: TGCAGCGTTGAAGAAACAGGGGCGAACACCGGGGAGCTGTTTTTT. It is translated as CSVEETGANTGELFF. The chain carries TRBV29-1 and TRBJ2-2; 7 bases line up with TRBD1. The germline CDR1 and CDR2 sequences are SQVTM and ANQGSEA. Trimming cost V 0 bases and J 0 bases; bases outside gene matches: 1. The CDR3 spans 15 residues.

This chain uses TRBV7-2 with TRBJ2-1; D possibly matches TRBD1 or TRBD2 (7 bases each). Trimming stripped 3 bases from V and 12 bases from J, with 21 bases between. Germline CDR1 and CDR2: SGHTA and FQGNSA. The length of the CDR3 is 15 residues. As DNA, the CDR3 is TGTGCCAGCAGCTTCCAGGGGGGGGGTGGTATGGTGCAGTTCTTC. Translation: CASSFQGGGGMVQFF.

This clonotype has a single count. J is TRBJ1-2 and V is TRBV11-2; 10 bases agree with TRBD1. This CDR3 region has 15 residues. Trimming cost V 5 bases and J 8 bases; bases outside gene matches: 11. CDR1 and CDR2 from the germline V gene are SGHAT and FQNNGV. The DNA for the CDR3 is TGTGCCAGCAGCCTCAATACCGGGACAGGGGCCGGCTACACCTTC. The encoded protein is CASSLNTGTGAGYTF.

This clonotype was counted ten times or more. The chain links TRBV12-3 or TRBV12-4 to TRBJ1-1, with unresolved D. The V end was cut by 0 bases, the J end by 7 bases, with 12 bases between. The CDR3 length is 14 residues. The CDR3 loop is CASSLAPGVGEAFF. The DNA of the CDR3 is TGTGCCAGCAGTTTAGCGCCCGGGGTCGGTGAAGCTTTCTTT.

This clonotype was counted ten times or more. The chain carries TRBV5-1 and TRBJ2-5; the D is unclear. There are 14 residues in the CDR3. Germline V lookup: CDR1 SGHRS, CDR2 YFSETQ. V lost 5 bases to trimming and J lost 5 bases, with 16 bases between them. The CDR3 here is CASSTKGSQETQYF. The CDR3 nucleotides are TGCGCCAGCAGTACCAAAGGATCCCAGGAGACCCAGTACTTC.

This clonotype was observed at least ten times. Here the CDR3 reads CASSLVGGATQYF. The CDR3 DNA reads TGTGCCAGCAGCTTAGTAGGGGGAGCTACGCAGTATTTT. The V call is TRBV7-2, the J call TRBJ2-3; D perhaps matches TRBD1 (6 bases). The CDR3 covers 13 residues. CDR1 and CDR2 (germline): SGHTA, FQGNSA. With 1 base removed from V and 8 bases from J, the gap between germline ends came to 10 bases.

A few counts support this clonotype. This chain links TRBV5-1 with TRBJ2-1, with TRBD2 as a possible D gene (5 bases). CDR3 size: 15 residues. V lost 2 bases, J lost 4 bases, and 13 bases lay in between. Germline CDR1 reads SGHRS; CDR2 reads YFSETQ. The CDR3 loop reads CASSFAAEKYNEQFF. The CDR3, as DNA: TGCGCCAGCAGCTTCGCAGCGGAGAAATACAATGAGCAGTTCTTC.